This is a list of T cell receptor beta chains from one sample in a study of blood T cell repertoires in COVID-19. Sequencing used immunoSEQ multiplex PCR; TCRdb keeps in-frame clones, though not all of them. The sample lists 300,000 to 450,000 clones, about 90% occurring once. Sequences were obtained from PBMCs or T cells enriched from blood (not recorded which). The receptor source for this set is a woman in her twenties or thirties who had recovered from COVID-19. The CDR3 runs from the conserved cysteine through the conserved F or W. D genes are given only for firm matches. Where a row states a size, it is once, few, many or the class of an expanded clone; other rows omit it.

d_call: TRBD1; j_call: TRBJ1-4; clone_size: -; v_call: TRBV5-1; cdr3_nt: TGCGCCAGCAGCCTTTCGACAGGGGAGAATGAAAAACTGTTTTTT; cdr3_aa: CASSLSTGENEKLFF
d_call: TRBD1; j_call: TRBJ1-4; clone_size: -; v_call: TRBV2; cdr3_nt: TGTGCCAGCAGTTATAATACAGGGGCAACTAATGAAAAACTGTTTTTT; cdr3_aa: CASSYNTGATNEKLFF
d_call: TRBD1; j_call: TRBJ1-1; clone_size: -; v_call: TRBV7-2; cdr3_nt: TGTGCCACCCAGGACAGGAAGGCTTTCTTT; cdr3_aa: CATQDRKAFF
d_call: -; j_call: TRBJ1-3; clone_size: -; v_call: TRBV4-3; cdr3_nt: TGCGCCAGCAGCCAAGATCTTTCGAGCTCTGGAAACACCATATATTTT; cdr3_aa: CASSQDLSSSGNTIYF
d_call: -; j_call: TRBJ2-1; clone_size: -; v_call: TRBV9; cdr3_nt: TGTGCCAGCAGCGTAACTCAACTACGCAATGAGCAGTTCTTC; cdr3_aa: CASSVTQLRNEQFF
d_call: -; j_call: TRBJ1-6; clone_size: -; v_call: TRBV5-1; cdr3_nt: TGCGCCAGCAGCCCTCAGGGTATCCCCCCCCTCCACTTT; cdr3_aa: CASSPQGIPPLHF
d_call: -; j_call: TRBJ1-1; clone_size: -; v_call: TRBV5-1; cdr3_nt: TGCGCCAGCAGCCAACAGGGTGGGGACACTGAAGCTTTCTTT; cdr3_aa: CASSQQGGDTEAFF
d_call: TRBD1; j_call: TRBJ2-5; clone_size: -; v_call: TRBV24-1; cdr3_nt: TGTGCCACCAGTGCCGCGGACAGGACGACCCAAGAGACCCAGTACTTC; cdr3_aa: CATSAADRTTQETQYF
d_call: -; j_call: TRBJ2-5; clone_size: -; v_call: TRBV5-1; cdr3_nt: TGCGCCAGCAGCTCGGGGACAGCGGAGGGGGAGACCCAGTACTTC; cdr3_aa: CASSSGTAEGETQYF
d_call: TRBD1; j_call: TRBJ2-1; clone_size: -; v_call: TRBV12-5; cdr3_nt: TGTGCTAGTGTCCGTTCGACCGGGACAGGGGGTAATGAGCAGTTCTTC; cdr3_aa: CASVRSTGTGGNEQFF
d_call: -; j_call: TRBJ2-1; clone_size: -; v_call: TRBV2; cdr3_nt: TGTGCCAGCAGTGAACAGGGCCTCTCCTACAATGAGCAGTTCTTC; cdr3_aa: CASSEQGLSYNEQFF
d_call: TRBD1; j_call: TRBJ2-7; clone_size: -; v_call: TRBV18; cdr3_nt: TGTGCCAGCTCACCAGAGACAGGGCCCTACGAGCAGTACTTC; cdr3_aa: CASSPETGPYEQYF
d_call: -; j_call: TRBJ1-1; clone_size: -; v_call: TRBV12-3/TRBV12-4; cdr3_nt: TGTGCCAGCAGGGGGGCGACGCAAGCTTTCTTT; cdr3_aa: CASRGATQAFF
d_call: -; j_call: TRBJ1-2; clone_size: few; v_call: TRBV7-9; cdr3_nt: TGTGCCAGCAGCTTAGTTGGGGGCAACTATGGCTACACCTTC; cdr3_aa: CASSLVGGNYGYTF
d_call: TRBD1; j_call: TRBJ2-7; clone_size: -; v_call: TRBV6-6; cdr3_nt: TGTGCCAGCAGTTCCACAGGGGGCGTCTACGAGCAGTACTTC; cdr3_aa: CASSSTGGVYEQYF
d_call: -; j_call: TRBJ2-1; clone_size: -; v_call: TRBV5-1; cdr3_nt: TGCGCCAGCAGCTCCCTCGGGGGTAAGAACAATGAGCAGTTCTTC; cdr3_aa: CASSSLGGKNNEQFF
d_call: TRBD1; j_call: TRBJ2-7; clone_size: -; v_call: TRBV15; cdr3_nt: TGTGCCACCAGCGGTCGACAGGGGGCCTACGAGCAGTACTTC; cdr3_aa: CATSGRQGAYEQYF
d_call: -; j_call: TRBJ1-5; clone_size: -; v_call: TRBV4-1; cdr3_nt: TGCGCCAGCACCCCTCAGCTGGGCCTCAATCAGCCCCAGCATTTT; cdr3_aa: CASTPQLGLNQPQHF
d_call: -; j_call: TRBJ1-1; clone_size: -; v_call: TRBV7-9; cdr3_nt: TGTGCCAGCAGCGGGGGCGAGCAAAGGGACACTGAAGCTTTCTTT; cdr3_aa: CASSGGEQRDTEAFF
d_call: TRBD2; j_call: TRBJ2-1; clone_size: -; v_call: TRBV7-6; cdr3_nt: TGTGCCAGCAGCTCGGACGGGGGGGGATCCTACAATGAGCAGTTCTTC; cdr3_aa: CASSSDGGGSYNEQFF
d_call: TRBD1; j_call: TRBJ1-6; clone_size: -; v_call: TRBV2; cdr3_nt: TGTGCCAGCAGGGGGGGCGGACAGGTTAATTCACCCCTCCACTTT; cdr3_aa: CASRGGGQVNSPLHF
d_call: TRBD2; j_call: TRBJ2-5; clone_size: -; v_call: TRBV30; cdr3_nt: TGTGCCTGGACCCGGGGGGGCTTGGAGACCCAGTACTTC; cdr3_aa: CAWTRGGLETQYF
d_call: -; j_call: TRBJ2-7; clone_size: -; v_call: TRBV5-1; cdr3_nt: -; cdr3_aa: CASSLFLSYEQYF
d_call: -; j_call: TRBJ2-2; clone_size: -; v_call: TRBV6-6; cdr3_nt: TGTGCCAGCAGTACAGGGTTCGCCGGGGAGCTGTTTTTT; cdr3_aa: CASSTGFAGELFF
d_call: -; j_call: TRBJ1-4; clone_size: -; v_call: TRBV28; cdr3_nt: TGTGCCAGCAGACCCACCCCGGGGGGGCAATGGGTAGAAAAACTGTTTTTT; cdr3_aa: CASRPTPGGQWVEKLFF
d_call: TRBD2; j_call: TRBJ2-7; clone_size: -; v_call: TRBV28; cdr3_nt: TGTGCCAGCAGTTTTGGTGGAGCGGGGGGTAGAGAGCAGTACTTC; cdr3_aa: CASSFGGAGGREQYF
d_call: -; j_call: TRBJ2-3; clone_size: -; v_call: TRBV11-2; cdr3_nt: TGTGCCAGCAGCCGTACGACGACAAGAGCAGATACGCAGTATTTT; cdr3_aa: CASSRTTTRADTQYF
d_call: -; j_call: TRBJ2-7; clone_size: -; v_call: TRBV20-1; cdr3_nt: TGCAGTGCTAGAGGCGCTTACGAGCAGTACTTC; cdr3_aa: CSARGAYEQYF
d_call: -; j_call: TRBJ2-4; clone_size: -; v_call: TRBV7-9; cdr3_nt: TGTGCCAGCAGCTTATTTATGGTTGCAGGGGAAAACATTCAGTACTTC; cdr3_aa: CASSLFMVAGENIQYF
d_call: TRBD2; j_call: TRBJ2-3; clone_size: -; v_call: TRBV28; cdr3_nt: TGTGCCAGCAGTTCCCCCGGGCGCGGGGGGAGGACAGATACGCAGTATTTT; cdr3_aa: CASSSPGRGGRTDTQYF
d_call: TRBD1; j_call: TRBJ1-5; clone_size: -; v_call: TRBV30; cdr3_nt: TGTGCCTGGAGTGTACAGGGGGCGTTGACAAGCAATCAGCCCCAGCATTTT; cdr3_aa: CAWSVQGALTSNQPQHF
d_call: -; j_call: TRBJ2-3; clone_size: -; v_call: TRBV7-6; cdr3_nt: TGTGCCAGCAGCCCCCTTGGGGGCTTACGTGCAGATACGCAGTATTTT; cdr3_aa: CASSPLGGLRADTQYF
d_call: TRBD1; j_call: TRBJ1-2; clone_size: -; v_call: TRBV14; cdr3_nt: TGTGCCAGCAGCCCTCAGGGGGCGCTTAACTATGGCTACACCTTC; cdr3_aa: CASSPQGALNYGYTF
d_call: TRBD1; j_call: TRBJ1-2; clone_size: -; v_call: TRBV6-5; cdr3_nt: TGTGCCAGCAGTTACGGGGGACAGGGGATGGGCTACACCTTC; cdr3_aa: CASSYGGQGMGYTF
d_call: -; j_call: TRBJ1-1; clone_size: -; v_call: TRBV25-1; cdr3_nt: TGTGCCAGCAGTGAAGGCGGGACTCCTAACACTGAAGCTTTCTTT; cdr3_aa: CASSEGGTPNTEAFF
d_call: -; j_call: TRBJ2-2; clone_size: -; v_call: TRBV2; cdr3_nt: TGTGCCAGCCGGCGCCCAGGCCCCACCGGGGAGCTGTTTTTT; cdr3_aa: CASRRPGPTGELFF
d_call: -; j_call: TRBJ1-1; clone_size: -; v_call: TRBV5-1; cdr3_nt: TGCGCCAGCAGCTTGACAGGGAACACTGAAGCTTTCTTT; cdr3_aa: CASSLTGNTEAFF
d_call: -; j_call: TRBJ2-1; clone_size: -; v_call: TRBV19; cdr3_nt: TGTGCCAGTAGTTTACGACGGGAGAGGAGCTCCTACAATGAGCAGTTCTTC; cdr3_aa: CASSLRRERSSYNEQFF
d_call: -; j_call: TRBJ2-3; clone_size: -; v_call: TRBV18; cdr3_nt: TGTGCCAGCTCCCTCAGGGCAGGAGATACGCAGTATTTT; cdr3_aa: CASSLRAGDTQYF
d_call: -; j_call: TRBJ1-2; clone_size: -; v_call: TRBV11-2; cdr3_nt: TGTGCCAGCAGCTACAGGGACGACTATGGCTACACCTTC; cdr3_aa: CASSYRDDYGYTF